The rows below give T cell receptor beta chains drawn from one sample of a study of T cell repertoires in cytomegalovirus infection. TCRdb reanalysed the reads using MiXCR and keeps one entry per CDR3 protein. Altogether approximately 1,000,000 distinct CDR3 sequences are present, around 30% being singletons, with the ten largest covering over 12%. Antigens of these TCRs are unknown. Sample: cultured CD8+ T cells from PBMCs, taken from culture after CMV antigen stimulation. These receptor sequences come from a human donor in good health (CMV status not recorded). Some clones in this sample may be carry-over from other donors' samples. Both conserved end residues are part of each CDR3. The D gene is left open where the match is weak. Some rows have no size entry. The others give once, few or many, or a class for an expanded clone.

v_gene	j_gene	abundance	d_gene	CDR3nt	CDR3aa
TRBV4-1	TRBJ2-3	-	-	TGCGCCAGCAGCCAACTTAGGACGAACGCCCTCACAGATACGCAGTATTTT	CASSQLRTNALTDTQYF
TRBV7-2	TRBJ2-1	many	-	TGTGCCAGCCTCGAATACGTCTCCTACAATGAGCAGTTCTTC	CASLEYVSYNEQFF
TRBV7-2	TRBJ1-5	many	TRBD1	TGTGCCAGCAGCGTCCCGGACAGGATTAATCAGCCCCAGCATTTT	CASSVPDRINQPQHF
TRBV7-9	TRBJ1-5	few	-	TGTGCCAGCAGCCTTGGGGTAGCAGGGAATCAGCCCCAGCATTTT	CASSLGVAGNQPQHF
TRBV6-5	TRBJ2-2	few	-	TGTGCCAGCAGTTACTCGGCAGACGTCGGGGAGCTGTTTTTT	CASSYSADVGELFF
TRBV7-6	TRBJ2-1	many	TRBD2	TGTGCCAGCAGCCCGGGACTAGCCGTCAATGAGCAGTTCTTC	CASSPGLAVNEQFF
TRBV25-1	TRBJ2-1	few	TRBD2	TGTGCCAGCAGTGTGGTGCGGGGGGTCTCCTACAATGAGCAGTTCTTC	CASSVVRGVSYNEQFF
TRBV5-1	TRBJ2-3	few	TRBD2	TGCGCCAGCAGCTTATTTTACCGGACTAGCGGGGAGACAGATACGCAGTATTTT	CASSLFYRTSGETDTQYF
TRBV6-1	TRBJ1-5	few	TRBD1	TGTGCCAGCAACCACCGGGACAGGGGCCAGTATCAGCCCCAGCATTTT	CASNHRDRGQYQPQHF
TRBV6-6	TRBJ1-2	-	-	TGTGCCAGCAGTTACTCGATACAGGCCGCTAACTATGGCTACACCTTC	CASSYSIQAANYGYTF
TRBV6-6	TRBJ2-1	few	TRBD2	TGTGCCAGCAGTTACGTAAGGCGGGGGGGGCTCGATGAGCAGTTCTTC	CASSYVRRGGLDEQFF
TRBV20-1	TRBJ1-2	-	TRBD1	TGCAGTGCTAGTTCAGGACAGGGGCGGTATGGCTACACCTTC	CSASSGQGRYGYTF
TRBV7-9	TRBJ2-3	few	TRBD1	TGTGCCAGCAGCGCGCCGGAGGGGACAGGGGCAGATACGCAGTATTTT	CASSAPEGTGADTQYF
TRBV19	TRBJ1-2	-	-	TGTGCCAGTAAAACAGTGAGGGACTATGGCTACACCTTC	CASKTVRDYGYTF
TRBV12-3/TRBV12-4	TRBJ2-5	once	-	TGTGCCAGCAGTTTTCACAGACAGACCCAGTACTTC	CASSFHRQTQYF
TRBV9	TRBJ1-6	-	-	TGTGCCAGCAGCCCCGGTGGCTTCTCCTATAATTCACCCCTCCACTTT	CASSPGGFSYNSPLHF
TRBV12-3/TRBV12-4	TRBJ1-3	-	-	TGTGCCAGCAGTTTACCCGCGGGGCTAGGTGATTTT	CASSLPAGLGDF
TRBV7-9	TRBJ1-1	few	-	TGTGCCAGCAGCTCCGCGAATATGAACACTGAAGCTTTCTTT	CASSSANMNTEAFF
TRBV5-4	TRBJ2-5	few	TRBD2	TGTGCCAGCAGTTTAGGAATAGCGGGGCTCCAAGAGACCCAGTACTTC	CASSLGIAGLQETQYF
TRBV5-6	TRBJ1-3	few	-	TGTGCCAGCAGCTGGGGTCACCCCGGAAACACCATATATTTT	CASSWGHPGNTIYF
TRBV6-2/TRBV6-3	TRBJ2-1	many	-	TGTGCCAGCAGTTACTGGGCCTACAATGAGCAGTTCTTC	CASSYWAYNEQFF
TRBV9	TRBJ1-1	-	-	TGTGTCAGCAGCGTAGAGGGGAACACTGAAGCTTTCTTT	CVSSVEGNTEAFF
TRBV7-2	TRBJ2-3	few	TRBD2	TGTGCCAGCCTTATGGGGGGGGGGAGCACAGATACGCAGTATTTT	CASLMGGGSTDTQYF
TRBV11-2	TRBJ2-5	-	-	TGTGCCAGCACTGGGACCGCCTACTGGTACCAAGAGACCCAGTACTTC	CASTGTAYWYQETQYF
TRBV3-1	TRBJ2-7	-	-	TGTGCCAGCAGCCAAGATCGGGGAATCAACGAGCAGTACTTC	CASSQDRGINEQYF
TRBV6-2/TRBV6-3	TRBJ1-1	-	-	TGTGCCAGCAGTTACCGGGCGGGGGCTTTGACTGAAGCTTTCTTT	CASSYRAGALTEAFF
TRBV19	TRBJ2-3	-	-	TGTGCCAGTAGTATGATCGGACCTCCAGATACGCAGTATTTT	CASSMIGPPDTQYF
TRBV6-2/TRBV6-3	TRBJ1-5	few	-	TGTGCCAGCAGTTATTTGAATCAGCCCCAGCATTTT	CASSYLNQPQHF
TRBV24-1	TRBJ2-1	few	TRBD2	TGTGCCACCAAAAATAGCGGGGGAACCTACAATGAGCAGTTCTTC	CATKNSGGTYNEQFF
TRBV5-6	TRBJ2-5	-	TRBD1	TGTGCCAGCAGCTTTCGGGACAGGCAAGAGACCCAGTACTTC	CASSFRDRQETQYF
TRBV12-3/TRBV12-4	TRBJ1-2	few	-	TGTGCCAGCAGTTTTACGGCTAACTATGGCTACACCTTC	CASSFTANYGYTF
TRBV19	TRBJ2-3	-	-	TGTGCCACTAGCTGGCAGGGCATAGATACGCAGTATTTT	CATSWQGIDTQYF
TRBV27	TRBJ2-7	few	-	TGTGCCAGCAGTTCAATTGGGGGGCAAGCCTACGAGCAGTACTTC	CASSSIGGQAYEQYF
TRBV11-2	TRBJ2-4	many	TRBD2	TGTGCCAGCAGCGATTGGACTAGCGGGGGGGCAAACATTCAGTACTTC	CASSDWTSGGANIQYF
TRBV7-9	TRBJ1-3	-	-	TGTGCCAGCAGCGCGGTTTTAAAGAAGGGGCCTGGAAACACCATATATTTT	CASSAVLKKGPGNTIYF
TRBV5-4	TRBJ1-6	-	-	TGTGCCAGCAGAGCCGGGGTCGGTGGTTCACCCCTCCACTTT	CASRAGVGGSPLHF
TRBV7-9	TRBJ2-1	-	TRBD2	TGTGCCAGCAGCTTTAGCGGGGGACGCTACAATGAGTGGTTCTTC	CASSFSGGRYNEWFF
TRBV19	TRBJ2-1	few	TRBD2	TGTGCCAGTAGTCCCTGGACTAGCGGGGCCCTTAATGAGCAGTTCTTC	CASSPWTSGALNEQFF
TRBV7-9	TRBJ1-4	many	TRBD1	TGTGCCAGCAGCTTACGGGACAGTCCAACTAATGAAAAACTGTTTTTT	CASSLRDSPTNEKLFF
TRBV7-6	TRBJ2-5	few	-	TGTGCCAGCAGCTTTCAGGGGAATCAAGAGACCCAGTACTTC	CASSFQGNQETQYF
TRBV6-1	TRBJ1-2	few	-	TGTGCCAGCAGTGAAGCGCTAAAACCTCTGGGCTACACCTTC	CASSEALKPLGYTF
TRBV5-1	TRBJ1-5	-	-	TGCGCCAGCAGCTGGACCGGAGCCCCCAATCAGCCCCAGCATTTT	CASSWTGAPNQPQHF
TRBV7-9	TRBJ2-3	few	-	TGTGCCAGCAGCTTAGAACATCCGGCAGATACGCAGTATTTT	CASSLEHPADTQYF
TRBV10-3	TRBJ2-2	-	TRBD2	TGTGCCATCAGACTACCTCGGGGGGTCAACACCGGGGAGCTGTTTTTT	CAIRLPRGVNTGELFF
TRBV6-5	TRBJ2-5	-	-	TGTGCCAGCAGTTACCAGGTCCCCCAAGAGACCCAGTACTTC	CASSYQVPQETQYF
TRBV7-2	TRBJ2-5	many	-	TGTGCCGGTCTGAGGACAACAACTGGGACCCAGTACTTC	CAGLRTTTGTQYF
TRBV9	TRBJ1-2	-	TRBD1	TGTGCCAGCAGCGGAGGGACAGCTTCACTCAGGGGCTACACCTTC	CASSGGTASLRGYTF
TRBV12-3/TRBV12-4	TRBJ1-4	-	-	TGTGCCAGCAGGACAAATGAAAAACTGTTTTTT	CASRTNEKLFF
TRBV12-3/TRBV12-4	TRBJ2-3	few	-	TGTGCCAGCAGACCTACAGGCTATAGCACAGATACGCAGTATTTT	CASRPTGYSTDTQYF
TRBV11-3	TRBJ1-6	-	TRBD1	TGTGCCAGCAGCCAGGGACAGCAGAATTCACCCCTCCACTTT	CASSQGQQNSPLHF
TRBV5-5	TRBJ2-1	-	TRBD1	TGTGCCAGCAGCTCCCCCGGGACAGGGGAGCGAAATGAGCAGTTCTTC	CASSSPGTGERNEQFF
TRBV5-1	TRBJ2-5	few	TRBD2	TGCGCCAGCAGCTTGTTCCTTACTAGCGTCCGAGAGACCCAGTACTTC	CASSLFLTSVRETQYF